Listed below are T cell receptor beta chains from one sample, sequenced in a study of CXCR3-negative and CXCR3-positive naive CD8 T cells. TCRdb re-analyzed the 5' RACE reads; it lists each CDR3 protein once, without DNA. The ten top clones account for about 0.44%, within a sample of over 150,000 distinct CDR3 sequences. The sample consisted of naive CXCR3+ CD8+ T cells from blood. These receptors were obtained from a human donor in good health. Some clones in this sample may be carry-over from other donors' samples. Both conserved end residues are part of each CDR3. The order of the fields is J gene, V gene, CDR3 protein.

j_gene: TRBJ2-3
v_gene: TRBV6-2/TRBV6-3
CDR3aa: CASSYRGGTDTQYF

j_gene: TRBJ2-1
v_gene: TRBV7-8
CDR3aa: CASSFSVSGLTGINEQFF

j_gene: TRBJ2-5
v_gene: TRBV10-3
CDR3aa: CAISELLAGEETQYF

j_gene: TRBJ1-1
v_gene: TRBV11-2
CDR3aa: CASSSPEGTAEAFF

j_gene: TRBJ1-1
v_gene: TRBV7-6
CDR3aa: CASSPRDRENTEAFF

j_gene: TRBJ2-5
v_gene: TRBV6-2/TRBV6-3
CDR3aa: CASSYFGGGETQYF

j_gene: TRBJ2-7
v_gene: TRBV6-5
CDR3aa: CASSPGTEEYEQYF

j_gene: TRBJ2-4
v_gene: TRBV5-1
CDR3aa: CASSPDNGFTDIQYF

j_gene: TRBJ2-1
v_gene: TRBV29-1
CDR3aa: CSVEPNGNEQFF

j_gene: TRBJ2-7
v_gene: TRBV5-6
CDR3aa: CASSLAAVSYEQYF

j_gene: TRBJ2-1
v_gene: TRBV4-1
CDR3aa: CASSYRGNEQFF

j_gene: TRBJ1-1
v_gene: TRBV3-1
CDR3aa: CASSQVVSSYTEAFF

j_gene: TRBJ2-7
v_gene: TRBV5-4
CDR3aa: CASSSTSGALYEQYF

j_gene: TRBJ2-7
v_gene: TRBV6-4
CDR3aa: CASSDYRETYEQYF

j_gene: TRBJ2-3
v_gene: TRBV2
CDR3aa: CASKASPVTDTQYF

j_gene: TRBJ2-1
v_gene: TRBV29-1
CDR3aa: CSVVAGTVEQFF

j_gene: TRBJ2-5
v_gene: TRBV2
CDR3aa: CASGYDDQGSETQYF

j_gene: TRBJ2-4
v_gene: TRBV7-9
CDR3aa: CASSSGVAKNIQYF

j_gene: TRBJ1-6
v_gene: TRBV12-2
CDR3aa: CASRPESGSYNSPLHF

j_gene: TRBJ2-1
v_gene: TRBV19
CDR3aa: CASSMMGGSYNEQFF

j_gene: TRBJ2-1
v_gene: TRBV7-2
CDR3aa: CASSSSGGHAYNEQFF

j_gene: TRBJ2-7
v_gene: TRBV21-1
CDR3aa: CASSKRGRGYEQYF

j_gene: TRBJ2-1
v_gene: TRBV10-3
CDR3aa: CAISGGGRADNEQFF

j_gene: TRBJ1-2
v_gene: TRBV28
CDR3aa: CASSFRGQGTDYGYTF

j_gene: TRBJ2-3
v_gene: TRBV7-9
CDR3aa: CASSPTGQGLLNTQYF

j_gene: TRBJ2-3
v_gene: TRBV11-2
CDR3aa: CASSPTASRSTDTQYF

j_gene: TRBJ1-3
v_gene: TRBV7-6
CDR3aa: CASSYGIGESGNTIYF

j_gene: TRBJ2-1
v_gene: TRBV2
CDR3aa: CASSELAGGNEQFF

j_gene: TRBJ1-1
v_gene: TRBV7-2
CDR3aa: CASSLVGQNTEAFF

j_gene: TRBJ1-1
v_gene: TRBV18
CDR3aa: CASSAGGVDTEAFF

j_gene: TRBJ2-2
v_gene: TRBV12-5
CDR3aa: CASGLAFGGERTGELFF

j_gene: TRBJ2-6
v_gene: TRBV15
CDR3aa: CATSPSSGANVLTF

j_gene: TRBJ2-7
v_gene: TRBV29-1
CDR3aa: CSVGTGAYEQYF

j_gene: TRBJ2-3
v_gene: TRBV7-9
CDR3aa: CASSGTSGSTDTQYF

j_gene: TRBJ2-2
v_gene: TRBV7-8
CDR3aa: CASSLVEITGELFF

j_gene: TRBJ2-1
v_gene: TRBV9
CDR3aa: CASSVERQHEQFF

j_gene: TRBJ1-2
v_gene: TRBV29-1
CDR3aa: CRVDGTAGGYTF

j_gene: TRBJ2-5
v_gene: TRBV6-5
CDR3aa: CASSSIVHGEEETQYF

j_gene: TRBJ2-3
v_gene: TRBV20-1
CDR3aa: CSARVMTSTDTQYF

j_gene: TRBJ2-1
v_gene: TRBV15
CDR3aa: CATSTGTSGYNEQFF

j_gene: TRBJ1-4
v_gene: TRBV7-9
CDR3aa: CASSLLGQGYEKLFF

j_gene: TRBJ1-6
v_gene: TRBV30
CDR3aa: CAWDRDSYNSPLHF

j_gene: TRBJ2-7
v_gene: TRBV28
CDR3aa: CASSHGQVYEQYF

j_gene: TRBJ2-6
v_gene: TRBV13
CDR3aa: CASSPRGGQSGANVLTF

j_gene: TRBJ2-1
v_gene: TRBV29-1
CDR3aa: CSVDIYNEHFF

j_gene: TRBJ1-1
v_gene: TRBV29-1
CDR3aa: CSVDQKNTEAFF

j_gene: TRBJ2-5
v_gene: TRBV7-9
CDR3aa: CASSLFTGNHQETQYF

j_gene: TRBJ1-1
v_gene: TRBV29-1
CDR3aa: CSATGYTEAFF

j_gene: TRBJ1-2
v_gene: TRBV29-1
CDR3aa: CSVEGVQARNYGYTF

j_gene: TRBJ2-1
v_gene: TRBV4-3
CDR3aa: CASSAGQTDYNELFF

j_gene: TRBJ2-1
v_gene: TRBV5-4
CDR3aa: CASSFGTGGDEQFF